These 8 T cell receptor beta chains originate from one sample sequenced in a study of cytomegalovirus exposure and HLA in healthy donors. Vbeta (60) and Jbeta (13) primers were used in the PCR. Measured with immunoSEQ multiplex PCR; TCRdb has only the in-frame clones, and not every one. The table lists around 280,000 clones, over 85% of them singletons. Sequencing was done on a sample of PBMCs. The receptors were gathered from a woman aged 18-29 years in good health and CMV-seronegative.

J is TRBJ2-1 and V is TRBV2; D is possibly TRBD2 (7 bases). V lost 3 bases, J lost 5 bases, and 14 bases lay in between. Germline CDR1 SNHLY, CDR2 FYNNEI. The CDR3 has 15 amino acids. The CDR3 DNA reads TGTGCCAGCAGTGACTGGGGGGGGGCCAACAATGAGCAGTTCTTC. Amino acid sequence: CASSDWGGANNEQFF.

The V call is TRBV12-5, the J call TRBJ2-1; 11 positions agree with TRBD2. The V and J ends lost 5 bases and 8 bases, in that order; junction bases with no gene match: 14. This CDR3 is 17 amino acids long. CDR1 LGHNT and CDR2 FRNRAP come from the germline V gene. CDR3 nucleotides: TGTGCTAGTGGTACCGTCGGTGGTTTAGCGGGGGGGGATGAGCAGTTCTTC. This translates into CASGTVGGLAGGDEQFF.

The CDR3 DNA is TGCGCCAGCAGCTTACTCGGCGATGGGGCGCAGTTCTTC. Translated: CASSLLGDGAQFF. V and J are TRBV5-1 and TRBJ2-1; D might be TRBD1 (5 bases). Germline loops: CDR1 SGHRS, CDR2 YFSETQ. This CDR3 contains 13 residues. V gave up 2 bases and J gave up 12 bases, with 15 bases separating them.

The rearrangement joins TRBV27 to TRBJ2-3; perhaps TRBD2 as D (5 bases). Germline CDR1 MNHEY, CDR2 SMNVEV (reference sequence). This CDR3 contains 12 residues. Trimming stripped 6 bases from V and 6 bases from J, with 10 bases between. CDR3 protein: CASRPGWDTQYF. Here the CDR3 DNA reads TGTGCCAGCAGACCGGGGTGGGATACGCAGTATTTT.

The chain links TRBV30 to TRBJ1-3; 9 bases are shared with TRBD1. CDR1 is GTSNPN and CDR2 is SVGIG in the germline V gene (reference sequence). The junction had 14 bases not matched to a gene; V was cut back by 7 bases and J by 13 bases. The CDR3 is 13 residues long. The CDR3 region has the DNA TGTGCCTCAAACTCGGGGACAGGGTCCTGGATATATTTT. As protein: CASNSGTGSWIYF.

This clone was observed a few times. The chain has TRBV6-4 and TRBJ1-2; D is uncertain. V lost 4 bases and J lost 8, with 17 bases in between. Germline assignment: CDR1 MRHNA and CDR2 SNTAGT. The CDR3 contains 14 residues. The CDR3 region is CASSVSEDSGGYTF. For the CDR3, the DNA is TGTGCCAGCAGTGTTTCAGAGGACTCCGGGGGCTACACCTTC.

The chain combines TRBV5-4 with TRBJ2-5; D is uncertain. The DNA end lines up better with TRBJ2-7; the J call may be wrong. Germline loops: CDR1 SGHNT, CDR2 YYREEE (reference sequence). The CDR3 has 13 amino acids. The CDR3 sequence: CASSLWQNYEQYF. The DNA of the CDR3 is TGTGCCAGCAGCTTGTGGCAGAACTACGAGCAGTACTTC.

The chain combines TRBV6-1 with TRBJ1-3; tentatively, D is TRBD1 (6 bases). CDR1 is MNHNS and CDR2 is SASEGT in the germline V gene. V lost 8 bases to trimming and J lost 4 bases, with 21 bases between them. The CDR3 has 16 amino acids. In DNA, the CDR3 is TGTGCCAGCGGTGCCCTGGACAGACTTAAGGGAAACACCATATATTTT. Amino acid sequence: CASGALDRLKGNTIYF.